This T cell receptor (beta chain) is from a study of cytomegalovirus exposure and HLA in healthy donors. Overall study context: Earlier work reported 117 million unique TCR beta sequences from about 200 million T cells. Most donors, approximately 82% of a few hundred genotyped, fell in the Caucasian-associated ancestry cluster.

Germline CDR1 reads MDHEN; CDR2 reads SYDVKM. Trimming took 1 base from V and 5 from J, leaving 12 bases between them. This CDR3 comprises 14 residues. A multiplex PCR was run with 60 Vbeta primers and 13 Jbeta primers. The authors' processing: An analysis performed later counted roughly 80 million unique TCR beta chains (around 11 million of them shared). Measured with immunoSEQ multiplex PCR; TCRdb has only the in-frame clones, and not every one. The D gene and trimming were derived from the DNA, and the V and J assignments and clone size from that table. The sample carries some 170,000 clones, about 81% recorded once.

Sequencing was performed on PBMCs. This TCR derives from a girl aged 5-17 years in good health and CMV-seropositive. The chain is built from TRBV28 and TRBJ2-7, with D possibly being TRBD2 (6 bases). The CDR3 DNA reads as TGTGCCAGCAGTTTATCCGGTGGGGGGAACGAGCAGTACTTC. It encodes CASSLSGGGNEQYF.